The 3 T cell receptor beta chains in this list originate from one sample, sequenced in a study of CD8+ T cells in alopecia areata. RNA was isolated and reverse transcribed to cDNA, the sequencing template. Measured with immunoSEQ multiplex PCR; TCRdb has only the in-frame clones, and not every one. The sample holds approximately 160,000 clones, approximately 62% seen once. Documented treatment: oral pan-JAK inhibitor, 5-10 mg twice daily. The starting material was CD4+ T cells sorted from blood, obtained at week 24, from a patient treated with tofacitinib. Receptor source: a human donor with alopecia areata.

J is TRBJ2-7 and V is TRBV23-1; 7 bases are a match to TRBD1. TRBV23-1 is known as an ORF, though its function is uncertain. This CDR3 comprises 13 residues. J gave up 7 bases and V 2 bases, and 5 bases lay outside the gene matches. CDR3 loop: CASSQGGQLEQYF. As DNA, the CDR3 is TGCGCCAGCAGTCAAGGGGGACAGCTAGAGCAGTACTTC.

This chain connects TRBV28 to TRBJ1-1, with D perhaps TRBD1 (6 bases). The CDR3 consists of 14 residues. V was pared by 7 bases and J by 5 bases, with 17 bases between. Germline assignment: CDR1 MDHEN and CDR2 SYDVKM. CDR3 loop: CASKSGGRRTEAFF. The DNA for the CDR3 is TGTGCCAGCAAGTCCGGGGGGCGGAGGACTGAAGCTTTCTTT.

The V and J genes are TRBV5-1 and TRBJ2-7, with D hard to call. Trimming took 6 bases from V and 1 from J, leaving 14 bases between them. Germline loops: CDR1 SGHRS, CDR2 YFSETQ. The CDR3 extends over 14 amino acids. The CDR3 is CASTSGPKSYEQYF. The CDR3 region has the DNA TGCGCCAGCACATCCGGGCCAAAGTCCTACGAGCAGTACTTC.